The 9 T cell receptor beta chains below all came from one sample that was sequenced in a study of blood T cell repertoires in COVID-19. Generated by immunoSEQ multiplex PCR, the TCRdb table keeps only in-frame clones and is missing some. The sample yields roughly 430,000 clones, approximately 85% seen once. The sequenced material came from PBMCs or T cells enriched from blood (not recorded which). The source is a woman aged 40-49 years with acute COVID-19.

This chain connects TRBV30 to TRBJ1-1; tentative D call: TRBD1 (5 bases). Trimming stripped 3 bases from V and 0 bases from J, with 14 bases between. CDR1 is GTSNPN and CDR2 is SVGIG in the germline V gene (reference sequence). The CDR3 covers 15 residues. The CDR3, as DNA: TGTGCCTGGAGGGGGGGAAGGACCATGAACACTGAAGCTTTCTTT. Amino acid sequence: CAWRGGRTMNTEAFF. Full variable domain (outside the CDR3, taken from reference TRBV30 and TRBJ1-1): SQTIHQWPATLVQPVGSPLSLECTVEGTSNPNLYWYRQAAGRGLQLLFYSVGIGQISSEVPQNLSASRPQDRQFILSSKKLLLSDSGFYLCAWRGGRTMNTEAFFGQGTRLTVV.

The gene calls are TRBV7-9 and TRBJ1-4; possibly TRBD1 for D (6 bases). Germline values: CDR1 SEHNR, CDR2 FQNEAQ (reference sequence). This CDR3 is built from 16 residues. With 5 bases removed from V and 3 bases from J, the gap between germline ends came to 16 bases. The CDR3 protein is CASSPIRDTSNEKLFF. The CDR3 DNA reads TGTGCCAGCAGCCCAATCCGGGACACCTCTAATGAAAAACTGTTTTTT.

This clone was recorded once. The chain is built from TRBV10-2 and TRBJ1-3; the D is unclear. Germline assignment: CDR1 WSHSY and CDR2 SAAADI. Trimming removed 9 bases from V and 3 bases from J, with 12 bases in between. This CDR3 has 13 amino acids. CDR3 protein: CASVGGYGNTIYF. CDR3 DNA sequence: TGCGCCAGTGTGGGAGGATATGGAAACACCATATATTTT.

The V call is TRBV4-1, the J call TRBJ2-5; D remains ambiguous. The CDR3 spans 13 residues. CDR1 is MGHRA and CDR2 is YSYEKL in the germline V gene. Between the trimmed V and J ends, which lost 0 bases and 1 base, there was a span of 3 bases. CDR3 region: CASSQDSQETQYF. The CDR3 bases are TGCGCCAGCAGCCAAGACAGCCAAGAGACCCAGTACTTC.

The genes are TRBV6-5 and TRBJ1-5; D perhaps matches TRBD1 (5 bases). This CDR3 spans 13 amino acids. The V and J ends lost 8 bases and 7 bases respectively, with 15 bases between them. Germline V gene sequence: CDR1 MNHEY, CDR2 SVGAGI. As DNA, the CDR3 is TGTGCCAGCGCTCAAGGGGCGCGGCAGCCCCAGCATTTT. Amino acid sequence: CASAQGARQPQHF.

This clone was picked up one time. The V and J genes are TRBV10-3 and TRBJ1-6; 9 bases agree with TRBD1. The CDR3 sequence is 15 residues long. V lost 7 bases to trimming and J lost 11 bases; unmatched junction nucleotides: 12. Germline loops: CDR1 ENHRY, CDR2 SYGVKD. The CDR3 spells CAITRPTDRGTPLHF. Written as DNA, the CDR3 is TGTGCCATCACCAGACCCACCGACAGGGGGACACCCCTCCACTTT.

The chain uses TRBV25-1 and TRBJ2-2; a possible D gene is TRBD2 (7 bases). Germline CDR1 MGHDK, CDR2 SYGVNS. The CDR3 is made up of 17 amino acids. V lost 3 bases and J lost 5, with 19 bases in between. CDR3 amino acids: CASSESWGGGGTGELFF. CDR3 DNA: TGTGCCAGCAGTGAGTCCTGGGGGGGCGGCGGAACCGGGGAGCTGTTTTTT.

The chain has TRBV6-1 and TRBJ1-1, with D possibly matching TRBD1 (6 bases). Trimming took off 4 bases at V and 4 bases at J, with 19 bases between the two ends. Germline lookup yields CDR1 MNHNS and CDR2 SASEGT. The CDR3 runs 16 residues. Here the CDR3 reads CASSGAVGGMGTEAFF. CDR3 nucleotides: TGTGCCAGCAGTGGAGCCGTAGGGGGAATGGGCACTGAAGCTTTCTTT.

This chain joins TRBV19 and TRBJ1-1; D possibly corresponds to TRBD1 (5 bases). Germline loops: CDR1 LNHDA, CDR2 SQIVND (reference sequence). V lost 7 bases, J lost 0 bases, and 15 bases lay in between. The CDR3 is 15 residues long. CDR3: CASKYRGGVNTEAFF. The CDR3 DNA follows: TGTGCCAGTAAATATAGGGGAGGCGTGAACACTGAAGCTTTCTTT. Together with reference TRBV19 and TRBJ1-1, the CDR3 gives the full variable domain: DGGITQSPKYLFRKEGQNVTLSCEQNLNHDAMYWYRQDPGQGLRLIYYSQIVNDFQKGDIAEGYSVSREKKESFPLTVTSAQKNPTAFYLCASKYRGGVNTEAFFGQGTRLTVV.